This T cell receptor beta chain derives from a study of OX40 agonist ivuxolimab in advanced cancers. V was clipped by 0 bases and J by 0 bases, with 3 bases between them. This CDR3 has 13 residues. The germline V gene encodes CDR1 SGHRS and CDR2 YFSETQ. TCRdb keeps only in-frame clones here, not all; method: immunoSEQ multiplex PCR. The sample carries tens of thousands of clones, more than 80% recorded once. The source material was CD4+ or CD8+ T cells sorted from blood, sampled in a trial of the OX40 agonist ivuxolimab. The receptor comes from an adult with an advanced solid tumor such as melanoma, head and neck, liver or kidney cancer. The chain combines TRBV5-1 with TRBJ1-1; the D is unclear. The CDR3 reads CASSLGVNTEAFF. DNA of the CDR3: TGCGCCAGCAGCTTGGGGGTGAACACTGAAGCTTTCTTT.